This is a list of T cell receptor beta chains from one sample in a study of lymphopenia after photon versus proton radiotherapy. Sequencing used immunoSEQ multiplex PCR; TCRdb keeps in-frame clones, though not all of them. The top ten clones hold around 0.76% of a sample with under 30,000 clones, more than 90% of them seen once. Sequencing was performed on peripheral blood, taken from a patient treated with photon-based radiotherapy. Receptors originate from a woman aged 45-60 years with cholangiocarcinoma. Each CDR3 is given with its conserved first and last residue. A D gene is named only where the DNA matches it firmly.

TRBV11-2	TRBD2	TRBJ2-3	CASSLGASGQFTDTQYF	TGTGCCAGCAGCTTAGGGGCTAGCGGGCAATTCACAGATACGCAGTATTTT
TRBV25-1	-	TRBJ2-2	CASSENAGSTGELFF	TGTGCCAGCAGTGAAAACGCAGGGTCCACCGGGGAGCTGTTTTTT
TRBV6-5	-	TRBJ2-1	CATLRDGSYNEQFF	TGTGCCACCCTCCGGGACGGGAGCTACAATGAGCAGTTCTTC
TRBV5-4	-	TRBJ1-1	CASSPAIRAEAFF	TGTGCCAGCAGCCCAGCGATTAGGGCTGAAGCTTTCTTT
TRBV7-2	TRBD1	TRBJ1-1	CASSPYTNRGPTEAFF	TGTGCCAGCAGCCCCTACACTAACAGGGGACCCACTGAAGCTTTCTTT
TRBV2	-	TRBJ2-7	CASTPRGSGRGYEQYF	TGTGCCAGCACCCCCCGCGGTTCGGGAAGGGGTTACGAGCAGTACTTC
TRBV7-2	TRBD1	TRBJ1-1	CASSPHQGAGTEAFF	TGTGCCAGCAGCCCGCATCAGGGGGCGGGCACTGAAGCTTTCTTT
TRBV6-4	TRBD1	TRBJ1-1	CASSVKQARGRLTEAFF	TGTGCCAGCAGTGTTAAACAAGCGAGGGGGCGCCTCACTGAAGCTTTCTTT
TRBV7-2	-	TRBJ2-7	CASSSSSSSGLSSYEQYF	TGTGCCAGCAGCTCGTCCTCGTCATCGGGGCTCAGCTCCTACGAGCAGTACTTC
TRBV5-6	-	TRBJ1-5	CASSRTTTGGNQPQHF	TGTGCCAGCAGCAGGACTACAACGGGCGGCAATCAGCCCCAGCATTTT
TRBV19	-	TRBJ1-6	CASCPQGGSSPLHF	TGTGCCAGTTGCCCGCAGGGAGGAAGTTCACCCCTCCACTTT
TRBV5-1	-	TRBJ1-1	CASFGVNTEAFF	TGCGCCAGCTTCGGGGTGAACACTGAAGCTTTCTTT
TRBV6-1	-	TRBJ2-6	CASTSQSSGANVLTF	TGTGCCAGCACCTCACAGTCCTCTGGGGCCAACGTCCTGACTTTC
TRBV6-6	-	TRBJ1-1	CASSYIENTEAFF	TGTGCCAGCAGTTACATCGAGAACACTGAAGCTTTCTTT